What follows is one TCR beta chain and its context. The CDR3 is 16 amino acids. The V gene's germline CDR1 is SGDLS and CDR2 YYNGEE. V trimming: 4 bases; J trimming: 5 bases; junction bases outside the gene matches: 12. The entry originates in a study of CD8+CD57+ T cells in acquired aplastic anemia. Patients chosen for sequencing had CD8+CD57+ cells that had expanded, as shown by flow cytometry. Severe acquired aplastic anemia was present in all patients. TCR beta VDJ and CDR3 profiling used genomic DNA as template. A single record per CDR3 protein comes from TCRdb applying MiXCR to the reads. The table shows about 180,000 distinct CDR3 sequences, with around 63% occurring only once.

The chain recombines TRBV9 with TRBJ2-1; 7 positions match TRBD2. This clonotype was sampled from a human donor with aplastic anemia. What was sequenced was sorted CD4+, CD8+, or CD8+CD57+ T cells (not recorded which) from PBMCs. The CDR3 spells CASSPYGRAGDNEQFF. CDR3 in DNA: TGTGCCAGCAGCCCCTACGGGCGGGCGGGGGACAATGAGCAGTTCTTC.